Listed below are T cell receptor beta chains from one sample, sequenced in a study of metastatic and nonmetastatic thyroid tumors. MiXCR was used by TCRdb to re-call the PCR reads. The repertoire holds approximately 65,000 clones, with more than 3.5% as singletons. Specimen: blood. The source is a female donor with papillary thyroid cancer or a benign thyroid nodule (not recorded which). Some clones in this sample may be carry-over from other donors' samples. CDR3s include the opening cysteine and the closing phenylalanine or tryptophan. Fields, in order: D gene, clone size, V gene, J gene, CDR3 DNA, CDR3 protein. The D gene is left open where the match is weak. Size is omitted from some rows. Given values are once, few, many or a class for expanded clones.

-	many	TRBV3-1	TRBJ1-2	TGTGCCAGCAGCCAACCTTCCAGGGGTAACTATGGCTACACCTTC	CASSQPSRGNYGYTF
-	many	TRBV7-2	TRBJ2-5	TGTGCCAGCAGCTTAGATCGGACAGTCCAAGAGACCCAGTACTTC	CASSLDRTVQETQYF
-	many	TRBV12-3/TRBV12-4	TRBJ2-5	TGTGCCAGCAGTTTAATCCTCGGAGAGACCCAGTACTTC	CASSLILGETQYF
-	-	TRBV6-2/TRBV6-3	TRBJ1-2	TGTGCCAGCAGCCCCGAGTGGGGGCTCTATGGCTACACCTTC	CASSPEWGLYGYTF
-	few	TRBV4-1	TRBJ2-5	TGCGCCAGCAGCCAAGCCTGGGAGGCAGCCTTGGATACCCAGTACTTC	CASSQAWEAALDTQYF
-	many	TRBV20-1	TRBJ2-5	TGCAGTGGCGGAGGGGGGGCAGGGGGGCAAGAGACCCAGTACTTC	CSGGGGAGGQETQYF
TRBD2	once	TRBV20-1	TRBJ2-7	TGCAGTGCCCGGCTAGCGGGGGATGTCTTAGAAGAGCAGTACTTC	CSARLAGDVLEEQYF
TRBD2	many	TRBV7-6	TRBJ2-3	TGTGCCAGCAGCTTAATGGCTGGGGGGGGAGATACGCAGTATTTT	CASSLMAGGGDTQYF
-	-	TRBV28	TRBJ2-2	TGTGCCAGCAGTTTAGGGGATAACACCGGTGAACTGTTTTTT	CASSLGDNTGELFF
TRBD1	-	TRBV6-1	TRBJ1-2	TGTGCCAGCAGTTCCGACAGGGGTTTGGGCTACACCTTC	CASSSDRGLGYTF
-	many	TRBV20-1	TRBJ1-3	TGCAGTGCTAGAACAGGGTGGTCTGGAAACACCATATATTTT	CSARTGWSGNTIYF
TRBD1	few	TRBV20-1	TRBJ2-1	TGCAGTGCCCTGCGGACAGGTTACAATGAGCAGTTCTTC	CSALRTGYNEQFF
TRBD1	many	TRBV25-1	TRBJ2-7	TGTGCCAGCAGTGCGGGACAGGGGAGCGAGCAGTACTTC	CASSAGQGSEQYF
TRBD2	-	TRBV5-1	TRBJ2-2	TGCGCCAGCAGCGGGACTAGCGGGAGGGCCGAGGCCGTGGAGCTGGTTTTT	CASSGTSGRAEAVELVF
-	-	TRBV6-1	TRBJ2-7	TGTGCCAGCAGCCTTAGCGGACCCCCCCTTTACGAGCAGTACTTC	CASSLSGPPLYEQYF
TRBD2	many	TRBV20-1	TRBJ2-7	TGCAGTGCTCCCCTAGCTCCCGGGAGGGAGCAGTACTTC	CSAPLAPGREQYF
-	-	TRBV6-4	TRBJ1-2	TGTGCCCGCAGATTACAGGGTACTGGGAACTATGGCTACACCTTC	CARRLQGTGNYGYTF
-	many	TRBV4-1	TRBJ2-7	TGCGCCAGCAGGCCGATAGGCGGCGAGCAGTACTTC	CASRPIGGEQYF
TRBD2	few	TRBV6-1	TRBJ2-3	TGTGCCAGCAGTGAGCTTCGGGGGGACCCAGATACGCAGTATTTT	CASSELRGDPDTQYF
-	many	TRBV18	TRBJ1-3	TGTGCCAGCTCACCAGGAACGCTCTACCGCACGAGCTCTGGAAACACCATATATTTT	CASSPGTLYRTSSGNTIYF
-	many	TRBV5-1	TRBJ2-6	TGCGCCAGCAGCTTCCGGAGCTCTGGGGCCAACGTCCTGACTTTC	CASSFRSSGANVLTF
-	many	TRBV10-3	TRBJ2-2	TGTGCCATCAGTGAGTCGGGCAGGGGGAACACCGGGGAGCTGTTTTTT	CAISESGRGNTGELFF
-	many	TRBV28	TRBJ1-2	TGTGCCAGCAGGGACTCGCCGGGAGTTGGGGACTATGGCTACACCTTC	CASRDSPGVGDYGYTF
-	many	TRBV11-2	TRBJ2-5	TGTGCCAGCAGCTTAGAATCGGGCGTCACCACAGAGACCCAGTACTTC	CASSLESGVTTETQYF
TRBD1	few	TRBV5-1	TRBJ1-3	TGCGCCAGCAGCACCAATACAGGGGTAGGAAACACCATATATTTT	CASSTNTGVGNTIYF